These 31 T cell receptor beta chains originate from one sample sequenced in a study of Ad26.COV2.S vaccination and SARS-CoV-2 variants. Profiling relied on immunoSEQ multiplex PCR, and the TCRdb table lists in-frame clones only, not all of them. The data contain fewer than 500,000 clones, roughly 87% of them singletons. As for treatment: 19 received Ad26.COV2.S at low or high dose, single or two shots; about five received placebo; per-sample allocation not given. The investigators took samples on day 63 after the first vaccine or placebo injection. The source was peripheral blood, collected in a trial of Ad26.COV2.S vaccine versus placebo. These TCRs come from a person aged 18 to 65 who received the Ad26.COV2.S COVID-19 vaccine or a placebo.

This clone is a singleton in its sample. The V gene is TRBV3-1 (or the pseudogene TRBV3-2), the J gene TRBJ2-5, with D unresolved. V lost 1 base, J lost 4 bases, and 10 bases lay in between. The CDR3 is 14 amino acids. Germline CDR1 is LGHDT and CDR2 is YNNKEL (reference sequence). The CDR3 DNA reads as TGTGCCAGCAGCCAAGGGTGGATTAGAGAGACCCAGTACTTC. Translating gives CASSQGWIRETQYF.

The chain uses TRBV18 and TRBJ2-2, with a weak D call TRBD1 (6 bases). Looked up from germline, CDR1 is KGHSH and CDR2 is LQKENI. V was trimmed by 3 bases and J by 1 base, leaving 9 bases between them. The CDR3 is 15 residues long. The CDR3 is CASSPGQRNTGELFF. CDR3 nucleotide sequence: TGTGCCAGCTCACCCGGACAGAGGAACACCGGGGAGCTGTTTTTT.

This chain uses TRBV7-9 with TRBJ2-1; 8 bases are a match to TRBD1. This CDR3 has 16 residues. With V trimmed by 5 bases and J by 3 bases, 9 bases remained unmatched. Germline V gene sequence: CDR1 SEHNR, CDR2 FQNEAQ (reference sequence). CDR3 coding DNA: TGTGCCAGCAGCCGGATCCAGGGGGCGCGCTACAATGAGCAGTTCTTC. Translated, it gives CASSRIQGARYNEQFF.

The rearrangement links TRBV6-6 to TRBJ1-2; TRBD1 is a possible D gene (6 bases). Trimming removed 2 bases from V and 6 bases from J, with 10 bases in between. This CDR3 has 13 amino acids. Germline V lookup: CDR1 MNHNY, CDR2 SVGAGI (reference sequence). CDR3 DNA sequence: TGTGCCAGCAGTTACGTCCCAGGGGATGGCTACACCTTC. It encodes CASSYVPGDGYTF.

The V call is TRBV2, the J call TRBJ2-7, with no clear D. In germline, CDR1 is SNHLY, CDR2 FYNNEI. Trimming left V 4 bases short and J 3 bases short, with 4 bases between. This CDR3 is built from 11 residues. CDR3 loop: CASSAVYEQYF. DNA of the CDR3: TGTGCCAGCAGTGCGGTCTACGAGCAGTACTTC.

The V call is TRBV7-3, the J call TRBJ2-7, with 13 positions matching TRBD2. The junction had 7 bases not matched to a gene; V was cut back by 3 bases and J by 5 bases. The CDR3 covers 16 residues. Germline CDR1 is SGHTA and CDR2 is FQGTGA. The CDR3: CASSFTGLAGANEQYF. The CDR3 region has the DNA TGTGCCAGCAGCTTCACCGGACTAGCGGGAGCTAACGAGCAGTACTTC.

V gene TRBV5-8 combines with J gene TRBJ1-5; D might be TRBD1 (6 bases). The CDR3 spans 14 residues. Germline V lookup: CDR1 SGHTS, CDR2 YDEGEE. The V gene lost 1 base and the J gene lost 5 bases, with 10 bases spanning the gap. As DNA, the CDR3 is TGTGCCAGCAGCTTGTACAGGGAACATCAGCCCCAGCATTTT. Translation gives CASSLYREHQPQHF.

This clone appeared a few times. This chain links TRBV4-2 with TRBJ2-2; 8 bases agree with TRBD1. There are 16 residues in the CDR3. V lost 2 bases, J lost 1 base, and 3 bases stayed unmatched. Germline CDR1 reads LGHNA; CDR2 reads YNFKEQ. The CDR3 sequence: CASSQRGTGNTGELFF. Here the CDR3 DNA reads TGTGCCAGCAGCCAACGAGGGACAGGGAACACCGGGGAGCTGTTTTTT.

The V and J genes are TRBV6-1 and TRBJ2-7; TRBD2 matches 11 bases. V lost 3 bases and J lost 4; bases outside the gene matches: 5. Germline-derived CDR1 and CDR2 are MNHNS and SASEGT. The length of the CDR3 is 15 residues. CDR3 sequence reads: CASSDLAGGLYEQYF. In nucleotides, the CDR3 is TGTGCCAGCAGTGACCTAGCGGGAGGCCTTTACGAGCAGTACTTC.

This clone was seen a single time. V gene TRBV5-6 combines with J gene TRBJ2-3, with unresolved D. CDR1 and CDR2 from the germline V gene are SGHDT and YYEEEE. CDR3 length: 12 amino acids. Trimming took 4 bases from V and 2 from J, leaving 5 bases between them. In DNA form, the CDR3 reads TGTGCCAGCAGCATCACCACAGATACGCAGTATTTT. It is translated as CASSITTDTQYF.

V usage is TRBV19 and J usage is TRBJ2-3; D gene unclear. Germline V gene lookup returns CDR1 LNHDA and CDR2 SQIVND (reference sequence). The CDR3 contains 16 residues. V lost 5 bases, J lost 2 bases, and 17 bases lay in between. In nucleotides, the CDR3 is TGTGCCAGTAGTCCAGGCTTTGTGCTCGACACAGATACGCAGTATTTT. This gives the protein CASSPGFVLDTDTQYF.

The rearrangement links TRBV7-9 to TRBJ1-3; D not resolved. The V gene lost 0 bases and the J gene lost 0 bases, with 6 bases spanning the gap. The CDR3 length is 15 residues. Germline V gives CDR1 SEHNR, CDR2 FQNEAQ (reference sequence). The CDR3 loop is CASSLARSSGNTIYF. The CDR3 DNA reads TGTGCCAGCAGCTTAGCGCGGAGCTCTGGAAACACCATATATTTT. The whole variable domain, filled in from reference TRBV7-9 and TRBJ1-3, reads DTGVSQNPRHKITKRGQNVTFRCDPISEHNRLYWYRQTLGQGPEFLTYFQNEAQLEKSRLLSDRFSAERPKGSFSTLEIQRTEQGDSAMYLCASSLARSSGNTIYFGEGSWLTVV.

By proportion, this clone is medium-sized. This chain uses TRBV25-1 with TRBJ2-2; 7 bases map to TRBD1. The V and J ends lost 2 bases and 3 bases, in that order; junction bases with no gene match: 0. The CDR3 loop spans 14 amino acids. From germline, CDR1 is MGHDK and CDR2 SYGVNS. DNA for the CDR3: TGTGCCAGCAGTGAAGACAGGGACACCGGGGAGCTGTTTTTT. It encodes CASSEDRDTGELFF.

The rearrangement links TRBV6-2 or TRBV6-3 to TRBJ2-7; 10 positions agree with TRBD1. V lost 6 bases, J lost 0 bases, and 11 bases stayed unmatched. Germline CDR1 reads MNHEY; CDR2 reads SVGEGT. The length of the CDR3 is 17 residues. In DNA form, the CDR3 reads TGTGCCAGCAGCCCGGACAGGGGGTGGGCCGTCTCCTACGAGCAGTACTTC. Amino acids: CASSPDRGWAVSYEQYF.

The chain is built from TRBV7-2 and TRBJ2-5; D unresolved. The germline CDR1 and CDR2 sequences are SGHTA and FQGNSA. V lost 5 bases, J lost 6 bases, and 10 bases lay in between. The CDR3 sequence is 12 residues long. CDR3 sequence (DNA): TGTGCCAGCAGCCTGGGGATGCAGACCCAGTACTTC. Translated: CASSLGMQTQYF. Full variable domain (missing parts from reference TRBV7-2 and TRBJ2-5): GAGVSQSPSNKVTEKGKDVELRCDPISGHTALYWYRQSLGQGLEFLIYFQGNSAPDKSGLPSDRFSAERTGGSVSTLTIQRTQQEDSAVYLCASSLGMQTQYFGPGTRLLVL.

The chain has TRBV5-1 and TRBJ2-1; 9 bases are a match to TRBD2. CDR3 size: 17 residues. The V gene's germline CDR1 is SGHRS and CDR2 YFSETQ. V was pared by 2 bases and J by 3 bases, with 9 bases of the junction left unmatched. This CDR3 reads CASSFPLAGTHYNEQFF. The CDR3 bases are TGCGCCAGCAGCTTCCCCCTAGCGGGGACTCACTACAATGAGCAGTTCTTC.

The rearrangement joins TRBV5-4 to TRBJ2-1; TRBD1 agrees at 8 bases. This CDR3 contains 15 residues. Looked up from germline, CDR1 is SGHNT and CDR2 is YYREEE (reference sequence). With V trimmed by 5 bases and J by 1 base, 5 bases remained unmatched. As DNA, the CDR3 is TGTGCCAGCAGAACGACAGGGGAATCCTACAATGAGCAGTTCTTC. It is translated as CASRTTGESYNEQFF.

This clone was counted only a few times. V and J are TRBV19 and TRBJ1-5; TRBD1 is a possible D gene (5 bases). Germline CDR1 LNHDA, CDR2 SQIVND (reference sequence). The CDR3 loop spans 14 amino acids. The V and J ends lost 9 bases and 0 bases respectively, with 12 bases between them. The chain's CDR3 is CASHGTDSNQPQHF. CDR3 bases: TGTGCCAGCCACGGGACTGATAGCAATCAGCCCCAGCATTTT.

This clone was observed once. The chain recombines TRBV18 with TRBJ2-2; no firm D call. This CDR3 region has 12 residues. Trimming pared 0 bases from V and 8 bases from J, leaving 4 bases between. The germline V gene encodes CDR1 KGHSH and CDR2 LQKENI. CDR3 coding DNA: TGTGCCAGCTCACCACCTGTGGGGGAGCTGTTTTTT. It is translated as CASSPPVGELFF. The entire variable domain, with the rest obtained from reference TRBV18 and TRBJ2-2, is as follows: NAGVMQNPRHLVRRRGQEARLRCSPMKGHSHVYWYRQLPEEGLKFMVYLQKENIIDESGMPKERFSAEFPKEGPSILRIQQVVRGDSAAYFCASSPPVGELFFGEGSRLTVL.

The genes are TRBV3-1 (or the pseudogene TRBV3-2) and TRBJ1-4; D not certain. This CDR3 contains 12 residues. Trimming took 3 bases from V and 7 from J, leaving 6 bases between them. Germline V lookup: CDR1 LGHDT, CDR2 YNNKEL (reference sequence). The CDR3 sequence: CASSHESEKLFF. CDR3 sequence (DNA): TGTGCCAGCAGCCATGAAAGTGAAAAACTGTTTTTT.

The V gene is TRBV10-3, the J gene TRBJ1-1; D is perhaps TRBD1 (6 bases). Trimming stripped 3 bases from V and 3 bases from J, with 11 bases between. Germline assignment: CDR1 ENHRY and CDR2 SYGVKD. The CDR3 has 14 residues. This CDR3 is CAISERQVDTEAFF. DNA of the CDR3: TGTGCCATCAGTGAAAGACAGGTTGACACTGAAGCTTTCTTT.

Written as DNA, the CDR3 is TGTGCCACCAGTGATCACCTAAGCAACACAGATACGCAGTATTTT. This encodes CATSDHLSNTDTQYF. The chain recombines TRBV24-1 with TRBJ2-3, with D unclear. Germline loops: CDR1 KGHDR, CDR2 SFDVKD. Trimming took 3 bases from V and 2 from J, leaving 11 bases between them. CDR3 size: 15 residues.

This clone appeared once. The chain couples TRBV7-6 to TRBJ2-1, with unresolved D. V shed 0 bases and J shed 4 bases, with 16 bases lying between them. CDR3 size: 17 residues. Germline lookup yields CDR1 SGHVS and CDR2 FNYEAQ. In nucleotides, the CDR3 is TGTGCCAGCAGCTTAGCGAAGTCGTCCGACGGGTACAATGAGCAGTTCTTC. Translating gives CASSLAKSSDGYNEQFF. Full variable domain (missing parts from reference TRBV7-6 and TRBJ2-1): GAGVSQSPRYKVTKRGQDVALRCDPISGHVSLYWYRQALGQGPEFLTYFNYEAQQDKSGLPNDRFSAERPEGSISTLTIQRTEQRDSAMYRCASSLAKSSDGYNEQFFGPGTRLTVL.

The genes are TRBV21-1 and TRBJ2-5; TRBD2 was called by the table and not checked on the DNA. TRBV21-1 is listed as a pseudogene. This CDR3 is built from 16 residues. As DNA, the CDR3 is TGTGCCAGCAGCAACCCCCTTGCGAGGGATTCGGAGACCCAGTACTTC. As protein: CASSNPLARDSETQYF.

This clone was found once. V usage is TRBV7-2 and J usage is TRBJ2-3; no reliable D call. This CDR3 contains 16 residues. Germline V gives CDR1 SGHTA, CDR2 FQGNSA. Between the trimmed V and J ends, which lost 2 bases and 4 bases, there was a span of 16 bases. CDR3 residues: CASSLFQIQRSDTQYF. In nucleotides, the CDR3 is TGTGCCAGCAGCTTATTCCAAATCCAAAGGTCAGATACGCAGTATTTT.

The V and J genes are TRBV7-9 and TRBJ2-3; 9 bases are shared with TRBD2. Germline CDR1 and CDR2: SEHNR and FQNEAQ (reference sequence). There are 14 residues in the CDR3. V lost 5 bases and J lost 1; bases outside the gene matches: 1. The chain's CDR3 is CASSRTSGTDTQYF. In nucleotides, the CDR3 is TGTGCCAGCAGCAGGACTAGCGGCACAGATACGCAGTATTTT.

J is TRBJ1-2 and V is TRBV3-1 (or the pseudogene TRBV3-2), with 11 positions matching TRBD1. The CDR3 extends over 16 amino acids. Germline values: CDR1 LGHDT, CDR2 YNNKEL (reference sequence). V lost 1 base and J lost 2; bases outside the gene matches: 3. The CDR3 loop is CASSQVRTGGNYGYTF. As DNA, the CDR3 is TGTGCCAGCAGCCAAGTACGGACAGGGGGCAACTATGGCTACACCTTC.

The genes are TRBV6-5 and TRBJ2-4; D may be TRBD2 (6 bases). Germline V gene lookup returns CDR1 MNHEY and CDR2 SVGAGI. Between the trimmed V and J ends, which lost 5 bases and 9 bases, there was a span of 11 bases. CDR3 size: 12 residues. The CDR3 spells CASSTGVTIQYF. The CDR3 DNA follows: TGTGCCAGCAGTACGGGGGTTACCATTCAGTACTTC.

Concerning this clone itself: Other DNA sequences in the same sample also yield this CDR3. The rearrangement uses TRBV18 and TRBJ1-3; D remains unclear. Trimming took off 3 bases at V and 4 bases at J, with 7 bases between the two ends. The CDR3 runs to 13 residues. CDR1 and CDR2 from the germline V gene are KGHSH and LQKENI. CDR3 DNA: TGTGCCAGCTCACCGGGCCCAGGAAACACCATATATTTT. Translating gives CASSPGPGNTIYF.

The V and J genes are TRBV18 and TRBJ2-7, with TRBD1 matching 10 bases. Losses at the gene ends were 4 bases for V and 3 bases for J; bases not matched to a gene: 9. Germline CDR1 and CDR2: KGHSH and LQKENI. The CDR3 covers 16 residues. The CDR3 DNA sequence: TGTGCCAGCTCACAAATACCCGACAGGGGGCTCTACGAGCAGTACTTC. Its translation: CASSQIPDRGLYEQYF.

The chain combines TRBV4-1 with TRBJ2-7; 8 bases line up with TRBD1. V dropped 3 bases and J dropped 2; count of bases not matched to a gene: 6. The CDR3 covers 15 residues. Germline V CDR1 and CDR2: MGHRA, YSYEKL. The CDR3 sequence is CASSQARGPTYEQYF. The CDR3 DNA follows: TGCGCCAGCAGCCAGGCCAGGGGGCCAACCTACGAGCAGTACTTC.